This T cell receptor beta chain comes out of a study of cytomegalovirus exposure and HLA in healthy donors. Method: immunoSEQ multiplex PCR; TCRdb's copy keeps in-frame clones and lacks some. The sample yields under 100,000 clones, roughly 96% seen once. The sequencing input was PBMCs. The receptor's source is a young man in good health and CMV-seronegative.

The CDR3 coding sequence is TGTGCCAGCAGCTTAAGTAGTAGAACCGGGGAGCTGTTTTTT. As protein: CASSLSSRTGELFF. This chain connects TRBV11-2 to TRBJ2-2; D unresolved. Trimming shortened V by 2 bases and J by 5 bases, and 9 bases separated the two germline ends. CDR1 and CDR2 from the germline V gene are SGHAT and FQNNGV. The CDR3 is made up of 14 amino acids.